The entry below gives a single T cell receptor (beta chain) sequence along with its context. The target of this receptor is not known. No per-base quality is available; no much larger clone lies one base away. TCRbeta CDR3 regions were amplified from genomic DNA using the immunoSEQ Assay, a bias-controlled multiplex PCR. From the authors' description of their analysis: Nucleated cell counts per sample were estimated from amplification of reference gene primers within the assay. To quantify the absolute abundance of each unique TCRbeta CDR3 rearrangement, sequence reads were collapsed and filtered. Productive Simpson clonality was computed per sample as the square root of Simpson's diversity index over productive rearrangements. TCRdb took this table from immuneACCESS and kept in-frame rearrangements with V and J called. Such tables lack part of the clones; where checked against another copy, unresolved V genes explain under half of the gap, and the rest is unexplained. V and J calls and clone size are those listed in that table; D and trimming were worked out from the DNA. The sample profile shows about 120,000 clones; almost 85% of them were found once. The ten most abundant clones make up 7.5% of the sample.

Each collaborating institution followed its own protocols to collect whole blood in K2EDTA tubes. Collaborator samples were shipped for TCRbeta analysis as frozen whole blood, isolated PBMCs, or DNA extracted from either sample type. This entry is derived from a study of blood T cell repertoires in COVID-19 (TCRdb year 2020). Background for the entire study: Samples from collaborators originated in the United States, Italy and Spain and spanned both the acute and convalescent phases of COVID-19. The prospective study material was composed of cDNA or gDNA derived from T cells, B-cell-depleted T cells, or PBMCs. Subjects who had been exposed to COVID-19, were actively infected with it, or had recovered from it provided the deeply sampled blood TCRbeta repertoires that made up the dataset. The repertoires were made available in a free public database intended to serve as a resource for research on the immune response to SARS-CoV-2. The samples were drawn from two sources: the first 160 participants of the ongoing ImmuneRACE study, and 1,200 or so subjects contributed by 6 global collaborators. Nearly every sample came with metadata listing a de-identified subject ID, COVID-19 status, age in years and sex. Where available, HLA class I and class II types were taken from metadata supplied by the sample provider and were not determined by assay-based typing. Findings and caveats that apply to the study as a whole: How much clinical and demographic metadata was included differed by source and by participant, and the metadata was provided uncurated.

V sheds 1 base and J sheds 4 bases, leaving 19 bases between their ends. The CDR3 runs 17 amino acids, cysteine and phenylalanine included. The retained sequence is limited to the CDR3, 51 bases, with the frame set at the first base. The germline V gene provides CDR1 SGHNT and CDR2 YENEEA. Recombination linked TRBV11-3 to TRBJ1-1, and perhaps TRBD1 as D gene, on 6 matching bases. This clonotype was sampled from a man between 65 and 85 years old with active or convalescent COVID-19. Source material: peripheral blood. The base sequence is TGTGCCAGCAGCTTAGCCCCGGGGAGAAGGGGGAGCACTGAAGCTTTCTTT. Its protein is CASSLAPGRRGSTEAFF.